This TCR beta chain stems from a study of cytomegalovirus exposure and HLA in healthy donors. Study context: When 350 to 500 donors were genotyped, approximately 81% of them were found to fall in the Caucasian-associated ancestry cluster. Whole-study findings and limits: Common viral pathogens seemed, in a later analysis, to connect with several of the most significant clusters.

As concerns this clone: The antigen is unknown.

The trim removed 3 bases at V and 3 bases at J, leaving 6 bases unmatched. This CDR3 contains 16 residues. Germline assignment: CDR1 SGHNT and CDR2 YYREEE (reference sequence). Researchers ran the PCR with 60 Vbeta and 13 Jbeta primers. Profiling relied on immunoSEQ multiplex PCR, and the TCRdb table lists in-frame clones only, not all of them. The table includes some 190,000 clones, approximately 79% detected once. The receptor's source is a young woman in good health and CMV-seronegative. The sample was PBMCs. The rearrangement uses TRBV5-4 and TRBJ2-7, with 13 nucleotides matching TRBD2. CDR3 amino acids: CASSSGLAGDYYEQYF. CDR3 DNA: TGTGCCAGCAGCTCAGGACTAGCGGGAGATTACTACGAGCAGTACTTC.